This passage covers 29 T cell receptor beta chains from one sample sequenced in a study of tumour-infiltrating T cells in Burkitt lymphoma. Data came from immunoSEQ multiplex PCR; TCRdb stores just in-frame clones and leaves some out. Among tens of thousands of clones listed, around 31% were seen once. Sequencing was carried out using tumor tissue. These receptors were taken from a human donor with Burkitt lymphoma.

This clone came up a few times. The CDR3 is CASSHGEDTGELFF. The CDR3 DNA is TGCGCCAGCAGCCACGGAGAAGACACCGGGGAGCTGTTTTTT. This sequence joins TRBV4-3 and TRBJ2-2; no definite D call. Trimming left V 3 bases short and J 3 bases short, with 8 bases between. In germline, CDR1 is LGHNA, CDR2 YSLEER. CDR3 length equals 14 residues.

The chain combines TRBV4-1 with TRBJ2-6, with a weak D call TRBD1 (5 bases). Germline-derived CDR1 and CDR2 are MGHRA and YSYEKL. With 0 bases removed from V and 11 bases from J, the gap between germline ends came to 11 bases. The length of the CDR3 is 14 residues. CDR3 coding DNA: TGCGCCAGCAGCCAAGAGGCCAGGGTCCACGTCCTGACTTTC. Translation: CASSQEARVHVLTF.

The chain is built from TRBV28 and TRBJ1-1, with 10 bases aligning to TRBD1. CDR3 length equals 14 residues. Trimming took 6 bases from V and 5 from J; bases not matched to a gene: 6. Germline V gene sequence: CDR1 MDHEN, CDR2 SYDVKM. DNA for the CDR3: TGTGCCAGCAGCCTGGGACAGGGGAGGACTGAAGCTTTCTTT. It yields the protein CASSLGQGRTEAFF.

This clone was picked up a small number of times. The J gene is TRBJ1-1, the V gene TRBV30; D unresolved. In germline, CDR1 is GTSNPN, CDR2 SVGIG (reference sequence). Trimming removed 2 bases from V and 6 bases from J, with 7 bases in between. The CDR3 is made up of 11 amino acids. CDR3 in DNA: TGTGCCTGGAGTTGGTCGGCTGAAGCTTTCTTT. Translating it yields CAWSWSAEAFF.

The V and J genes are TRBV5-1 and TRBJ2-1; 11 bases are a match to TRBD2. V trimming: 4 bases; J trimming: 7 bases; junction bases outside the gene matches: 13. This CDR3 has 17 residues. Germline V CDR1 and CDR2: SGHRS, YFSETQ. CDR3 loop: CASSRGLAGGGPNEQFF. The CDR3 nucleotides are TGCGCCAGCAGCCGAGGTTTAGCGGGGGGGGGACCAAATGAGCAGTTCTTC.

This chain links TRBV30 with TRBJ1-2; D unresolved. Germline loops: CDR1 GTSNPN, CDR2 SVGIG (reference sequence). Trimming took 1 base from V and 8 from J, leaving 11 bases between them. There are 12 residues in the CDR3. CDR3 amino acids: CAWSGGAGGYTF. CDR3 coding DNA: TGTGCCTGGAGTGGGGGAGCCGGGGGCTACACCTTC.

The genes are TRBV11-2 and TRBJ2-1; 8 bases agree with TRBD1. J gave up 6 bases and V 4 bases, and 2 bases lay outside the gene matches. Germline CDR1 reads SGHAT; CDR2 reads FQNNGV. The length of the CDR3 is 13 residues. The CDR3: CASSSTGANEQFF. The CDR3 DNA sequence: TGTGCCAGCAGCTCGACAGGGGCCAATGAGCAGTTCTTC.

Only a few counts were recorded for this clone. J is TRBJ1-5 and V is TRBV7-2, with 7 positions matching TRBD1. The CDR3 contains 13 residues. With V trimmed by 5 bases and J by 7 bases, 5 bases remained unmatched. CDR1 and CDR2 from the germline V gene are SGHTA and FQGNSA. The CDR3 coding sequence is TGTGCCAGCAGCGAAGGGGGCCGGCAGCCCCAGCATTTT. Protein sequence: CASSEGGRQPQHF.

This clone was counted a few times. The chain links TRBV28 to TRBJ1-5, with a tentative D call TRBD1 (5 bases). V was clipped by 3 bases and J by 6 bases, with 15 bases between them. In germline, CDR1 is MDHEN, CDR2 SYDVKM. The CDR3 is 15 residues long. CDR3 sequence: CASSLSGGLSQPQHF. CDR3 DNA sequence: TGTGCCAGCAGTTTGTCTGGGGGATTGAGTCAGCCCCAGCATTTT. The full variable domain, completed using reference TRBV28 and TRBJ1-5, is DVKVTQSSRYLVKRTGEKVFLECVQDMDHENMFWYRQDPGLGLRLIYFSYDVKMKEKGDIPEGYSVSREKKERFSLILESASTNQTSMYLCASSLSGGLSQPQHFGDGTRLSIL.

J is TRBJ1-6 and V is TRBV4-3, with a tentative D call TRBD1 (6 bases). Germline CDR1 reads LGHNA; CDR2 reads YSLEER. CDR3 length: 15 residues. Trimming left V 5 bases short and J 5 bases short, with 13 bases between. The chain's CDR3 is CASSNEDSHNSPLHF. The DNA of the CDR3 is TGCGCCAGCAGCAACGAGGACAGCCATAATTCACCCCTCCACTTT.

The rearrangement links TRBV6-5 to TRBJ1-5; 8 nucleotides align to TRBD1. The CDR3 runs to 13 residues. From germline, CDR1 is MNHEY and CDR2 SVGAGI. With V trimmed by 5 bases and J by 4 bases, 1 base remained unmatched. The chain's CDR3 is CASSRTGNQPQHF. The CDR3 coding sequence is TGTGCCAGCAGTAGGACAGGGAATCAGCCCCAGCATTTT.

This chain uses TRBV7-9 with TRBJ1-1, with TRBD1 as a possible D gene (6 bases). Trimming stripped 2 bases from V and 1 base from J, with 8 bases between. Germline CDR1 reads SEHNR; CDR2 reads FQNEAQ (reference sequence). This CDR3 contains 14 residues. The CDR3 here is CASSLQGPNTEAFF. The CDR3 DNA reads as TGTGCCAGCAGCTTACAGGGGCCGAACACTGAAGCTTTCTTT.

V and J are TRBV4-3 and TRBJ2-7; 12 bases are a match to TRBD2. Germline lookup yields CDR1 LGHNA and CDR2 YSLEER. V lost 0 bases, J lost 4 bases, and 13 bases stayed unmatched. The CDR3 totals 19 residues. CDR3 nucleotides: TGCGCCAGCAGCCAAGACGCAGGAGTACTAGCGGGGGGCTTATACGAGCAGTACTTC. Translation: CASSQDAGVLAGGLYEQYF.

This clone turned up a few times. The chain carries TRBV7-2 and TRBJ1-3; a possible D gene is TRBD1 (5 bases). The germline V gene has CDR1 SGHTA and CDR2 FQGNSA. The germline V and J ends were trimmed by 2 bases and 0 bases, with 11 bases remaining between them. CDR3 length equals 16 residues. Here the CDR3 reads CASSLWGVSSGNTIYF. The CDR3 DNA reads TGTGCCAGCAGCTTATGGGGGGTCAGCTCTGGAAACACCATATATTTT.

This chain's CDR3 is CASSSTGTGGWNEQFF. The CDR3 bases are TGCGCCAGCAGCTCCACCGGGACAGGGGGCTGGAATGAGCAGTTCTTC. The V and J genes are TRBV5-1 and TRBJ2-1, with 12 bases matching TRBD1. The CDR3 runs to 16 residues. The V and J ends lost 3 bases and 7 bases, in that order; junction bases with no gene match: 8. Germline V lookup: CDR1 SGHRS, CDR2 YFSETQ.

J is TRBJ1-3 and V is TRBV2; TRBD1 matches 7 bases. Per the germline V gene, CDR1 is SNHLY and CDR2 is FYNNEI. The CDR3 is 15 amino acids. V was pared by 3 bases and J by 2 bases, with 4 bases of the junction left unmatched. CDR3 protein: CASSEAGGAGNTIYF. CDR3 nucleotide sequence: TGTGCCAGCAGTGAGGCAGGGGGTGCTGGAAACACCATATATTTT.

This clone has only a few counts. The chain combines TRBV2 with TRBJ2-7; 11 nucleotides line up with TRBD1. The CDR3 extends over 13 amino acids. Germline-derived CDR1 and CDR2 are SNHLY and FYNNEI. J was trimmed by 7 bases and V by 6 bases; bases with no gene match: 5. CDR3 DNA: TGTGCCAGCAGCTCGGACAGGGGGCGAGAGCAGTACTTC. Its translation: CASSSDRGREQYF.

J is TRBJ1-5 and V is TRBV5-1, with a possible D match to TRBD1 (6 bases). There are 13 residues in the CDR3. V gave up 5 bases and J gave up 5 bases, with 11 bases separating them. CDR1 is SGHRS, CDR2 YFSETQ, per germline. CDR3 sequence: CASRDRLDQPQHF. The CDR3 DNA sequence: TGCGCCAGCAGGGACAGATTAGATCAGCCCCAGCATTTT. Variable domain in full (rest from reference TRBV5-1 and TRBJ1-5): KAGVTQTPRYLIKTRGQQVTLSCSPISGHRSVSWYQQTPGQGLQFLFEYFSETQRNKGNFPGRFSGRQFSNSRSEMNVSTLELGDSALYLCASRDRLDQPQHFGDGTRLSIL.

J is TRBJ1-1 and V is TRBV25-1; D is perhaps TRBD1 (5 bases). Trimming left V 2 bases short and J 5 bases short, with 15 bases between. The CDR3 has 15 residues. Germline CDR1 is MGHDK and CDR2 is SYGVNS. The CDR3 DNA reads TGTGCCAGCAGTGAAGGTAGTCAGGGATCGACTGAAGCTTTCTTT. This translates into CASSEGSQGSTEAFF.

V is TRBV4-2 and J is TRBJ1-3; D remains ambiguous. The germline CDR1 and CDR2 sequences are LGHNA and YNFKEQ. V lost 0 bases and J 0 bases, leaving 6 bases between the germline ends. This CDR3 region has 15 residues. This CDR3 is CASSQEVGSGNTIYF. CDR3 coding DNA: TGTGCCAGCAGCCAAGAGGTAGGCTCTGGAAACACCATATATTTT.

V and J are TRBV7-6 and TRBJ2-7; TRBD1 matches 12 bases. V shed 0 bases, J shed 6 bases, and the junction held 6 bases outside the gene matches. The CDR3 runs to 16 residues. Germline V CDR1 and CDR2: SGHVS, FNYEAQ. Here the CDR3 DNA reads TGTGCCAGCAGCTTAGCGACGGGACAGGGGGCCGGCGAGCAGTACTTC. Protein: CASSLATGQGAGEQYF.

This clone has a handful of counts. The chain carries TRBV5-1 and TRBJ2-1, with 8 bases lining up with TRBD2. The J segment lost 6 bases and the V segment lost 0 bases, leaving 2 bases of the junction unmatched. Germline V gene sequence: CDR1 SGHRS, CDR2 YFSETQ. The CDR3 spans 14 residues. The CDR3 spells CASSLERGSNEQFF. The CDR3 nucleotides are TGCGCCAGCAGCTTGGAGCGGGGGAGCAATGAGCAGTTCTTC.

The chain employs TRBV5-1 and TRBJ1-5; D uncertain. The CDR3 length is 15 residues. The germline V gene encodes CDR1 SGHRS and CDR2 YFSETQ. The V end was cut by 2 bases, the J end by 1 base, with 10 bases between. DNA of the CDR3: TGCGCCAGCAGCTTACTGGGCCGCAGCAATCAGCCCCAGCATTTT. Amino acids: CASSLLGRSNQPQHF.

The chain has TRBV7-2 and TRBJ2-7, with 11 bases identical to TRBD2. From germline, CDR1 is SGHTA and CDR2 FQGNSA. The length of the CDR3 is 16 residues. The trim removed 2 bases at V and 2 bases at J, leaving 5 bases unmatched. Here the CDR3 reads CASSLRLAGTTYEQYF. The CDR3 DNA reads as TGTGCCAGCAGCTTAAGACTAGCGGGGACTACCTACGAGCAGTACTTC.

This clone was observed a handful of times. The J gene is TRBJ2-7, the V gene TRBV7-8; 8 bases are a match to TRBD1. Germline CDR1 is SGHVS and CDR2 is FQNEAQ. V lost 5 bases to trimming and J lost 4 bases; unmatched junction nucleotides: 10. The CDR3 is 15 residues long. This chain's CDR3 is CASSGGRTGLYEQYF. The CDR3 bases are TGTGCCAGCAGCGGGGGCAGGACAGGGTTGTACGAGCAGTACTTC.

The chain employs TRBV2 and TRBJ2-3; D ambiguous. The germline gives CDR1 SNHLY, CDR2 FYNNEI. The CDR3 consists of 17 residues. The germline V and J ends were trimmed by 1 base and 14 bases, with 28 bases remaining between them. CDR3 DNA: TGTGCCAGCAGTGAAGGGCCGATCCCCTCCTCCTCCTCTACCAGGTATTTT. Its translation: CASSEGPIPSSSSTRYF. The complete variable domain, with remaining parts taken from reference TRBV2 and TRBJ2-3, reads EPEVTQTPSHQVTQMGQEVILRCVPISNHLYFYWYRQILGQKVEFLVSFYNNEISEKSEIFDDQFSVERPDGSNFTLKIRSTKLEDSAMYFCASSEGPIPSSSSTRYFGPGTRLTVL.

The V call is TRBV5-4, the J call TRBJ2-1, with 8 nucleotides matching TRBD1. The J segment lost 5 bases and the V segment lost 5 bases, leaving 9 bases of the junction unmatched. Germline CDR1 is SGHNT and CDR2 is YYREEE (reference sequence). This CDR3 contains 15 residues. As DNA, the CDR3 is TGTGCCAGCAGACTCGGGCAGGGGGCCCACAATGAGCAGTTCTTC. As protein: CASRLGQGAHNEQFF.

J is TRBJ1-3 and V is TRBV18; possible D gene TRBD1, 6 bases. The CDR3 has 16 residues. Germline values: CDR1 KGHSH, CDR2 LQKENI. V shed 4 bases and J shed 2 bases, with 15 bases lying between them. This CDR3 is CASSQSQGQTGNTIYF. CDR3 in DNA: TGTGCCAGCTCACAGAGTCAGGGGCAGACTGGAAACACCATATATTTT.

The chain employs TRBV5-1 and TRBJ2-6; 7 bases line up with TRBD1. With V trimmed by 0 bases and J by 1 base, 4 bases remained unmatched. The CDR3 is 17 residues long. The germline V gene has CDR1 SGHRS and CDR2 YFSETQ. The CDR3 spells CASSLGPTGSGANVLTF. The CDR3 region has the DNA TGCGCCAGCAGCTTGGGACCGACAGGGTCTGGGGCCAACGTCCTGACTTTC.